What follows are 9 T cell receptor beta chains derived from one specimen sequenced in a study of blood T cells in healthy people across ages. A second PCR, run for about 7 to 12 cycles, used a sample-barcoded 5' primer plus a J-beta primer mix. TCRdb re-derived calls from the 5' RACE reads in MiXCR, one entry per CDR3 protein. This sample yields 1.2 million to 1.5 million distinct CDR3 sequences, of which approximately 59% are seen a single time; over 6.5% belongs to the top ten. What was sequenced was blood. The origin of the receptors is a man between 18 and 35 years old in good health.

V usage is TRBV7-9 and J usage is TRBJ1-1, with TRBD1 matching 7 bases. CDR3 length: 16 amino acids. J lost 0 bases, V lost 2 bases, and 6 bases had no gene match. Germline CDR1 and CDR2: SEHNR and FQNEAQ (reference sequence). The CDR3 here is CASSLWQGEMNTEAFF. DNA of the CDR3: TGTGCCAGCAGCTTATGGCAGGGGGAGATGAACACTGAAGCTTTCTTT.

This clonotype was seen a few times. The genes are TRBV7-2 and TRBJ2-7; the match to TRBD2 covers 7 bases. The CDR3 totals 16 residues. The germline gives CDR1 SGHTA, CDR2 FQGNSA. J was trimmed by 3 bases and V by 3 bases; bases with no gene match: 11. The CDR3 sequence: CASSLGGQTGYYEQYF. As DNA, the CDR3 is TGTGCCAGCAGCTTGGGAGGGCAGACGGGATACTACGAGCAGTACTTC. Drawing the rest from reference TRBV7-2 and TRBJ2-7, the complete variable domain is GAGVSQSPSNKVTEKGKDVELRCDPISGHTALYWYRQSLGQGLEFLIYFQGNSAPDKSGLPSDRFSAERTGGSVSTLTIQRTQQEDSAVYLCASSLGGQTGYYEQYFGPGTRLTVT.

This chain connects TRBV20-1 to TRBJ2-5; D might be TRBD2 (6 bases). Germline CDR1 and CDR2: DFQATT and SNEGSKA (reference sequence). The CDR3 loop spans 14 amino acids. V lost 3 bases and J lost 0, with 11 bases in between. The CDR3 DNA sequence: TGCAGTGCTAGCAGTTGGGACTACCAAGAGACCCAGTACTTC. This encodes CSASSWDYQETQYF.

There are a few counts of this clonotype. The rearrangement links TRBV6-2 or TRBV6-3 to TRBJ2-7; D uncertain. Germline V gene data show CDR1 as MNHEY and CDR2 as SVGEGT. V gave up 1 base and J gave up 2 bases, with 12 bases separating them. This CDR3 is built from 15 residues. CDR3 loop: CASSYFGGITYEQYF. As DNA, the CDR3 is TGTGCCAGCAGTTACTTTGGTGGAATTACCTACGAGCAGTACTTC.

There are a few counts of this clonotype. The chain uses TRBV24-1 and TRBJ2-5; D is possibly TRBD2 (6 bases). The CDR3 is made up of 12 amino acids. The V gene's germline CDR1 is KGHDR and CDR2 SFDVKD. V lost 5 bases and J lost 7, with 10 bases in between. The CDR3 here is CATSAWGGTQYF. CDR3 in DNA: TGTGCCACCAGTGCCTGGGGAGGGACCCAGTACTTC.

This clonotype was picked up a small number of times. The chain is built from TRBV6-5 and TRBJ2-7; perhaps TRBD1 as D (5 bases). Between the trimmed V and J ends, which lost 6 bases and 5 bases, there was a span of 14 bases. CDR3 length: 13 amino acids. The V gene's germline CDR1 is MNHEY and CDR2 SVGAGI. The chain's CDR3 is CASSPGLRDEQYF. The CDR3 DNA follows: TGTGCCAGCAGCCCAGGGTTGAGAGACGAGCAGTACTTC.

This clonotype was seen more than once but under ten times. CDR3 DNA sequence: TGTGCCATCAGTGAGACCGCCGGGACTAGTCAATACGAGCAGTACTTC. Protein product: CAISETAGTSQYEQYF. This rearrangement joins TRBV10-3 to TRBJ2-7; 8 nucleotides match TRBD2. J gave up 4 bases and V 2 bases, and 10 bases lay outside the gene matches. There are 16 residues in the CDR3. Germline V gene data show CDR1 as ENHRY and CDR2 as SYGVKD.

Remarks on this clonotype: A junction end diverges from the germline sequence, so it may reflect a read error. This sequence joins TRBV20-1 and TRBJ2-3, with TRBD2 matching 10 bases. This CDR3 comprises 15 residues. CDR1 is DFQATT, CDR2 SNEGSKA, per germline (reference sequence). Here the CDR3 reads CGARLLAGAPDTQYF. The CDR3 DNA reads TGCGGTGCTAGGCTGCTAGCGGGAGCACCAGATACGCAGTATTTT.

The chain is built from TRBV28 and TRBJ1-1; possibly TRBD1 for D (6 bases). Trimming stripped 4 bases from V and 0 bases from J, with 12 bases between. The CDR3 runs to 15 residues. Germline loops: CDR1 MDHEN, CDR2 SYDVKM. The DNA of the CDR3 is TGTGCCAGCAGTTCGGCAGGGGAATTGAACACTGAAGCTTTCTTT. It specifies CASSSAGELNTEAFF.